This entry lists 7 T cell receptor beta chains sequenced from one sample in a study of graft-versus-host responses after intestinal transplantation. Using immunoSEQ multiplex PCR, the repertoire was profiled, and TCRdb retains in-frame clones only, with some absent. Of over 80,000 clones listed, roughly 91% are singletons. The antigens these receptors bind are not known. Material: unstimulated CD4+ T cells sorted from spleen or lymph node cells, obtained before transplant. Source of these receptors: a human donor who was the organ donor for an intestinal transplant.

J is TRBJ2-3 and V is TRBV4-1; 10 bases agree with TRBD2. Germline loops: CDR1 MGHRA, CDR2 YSYEKL. Germline trimming cut 1 base from V and 4 bases from J; bases unmatched to any gene: 8. The CDR3 covers 17 residues. The CDR3: CASSQVSLAGVPDTQYF. CDR3 DNA sequence: TGCGCCAGCAGCCAAGTCTCTCTAGCGGGGGTACCAGATACGCAGTATTTT.

The CDR3 region has the DNA TGTGCCAGCAGTATAGACAGGAGCTCCTACGAGCAGTACTTC. Protein sequence: CASSIDRSSYEQYF. The chain links TRBV6-5 to TRBJ2-5; tentatively, D is TRBD1 (6 bases). The better agreement between TRBJ2-7 and the DNA end casts doubt on the J call. This CDR3 comprises 14 residues. Germline V gene lookup returns CDR1 MNHEY and CDR2 SVGAGI.

This clone was counted only a few times. The V call is TRBV7-8, the J call TRBJ1-1, with TRBD1 identical over 8 bases. This CDR3 has 15 residues. V trimming: 8 bases; J trimming: 0 bases; junction bases outside the gene matches: 8. Germline V gene data show CDR1 as SGHVS and CDR2 as FQNEAQ. CDR3 loop: CASGQGVGMNTEAFF. The CDR3 DNA sequence: TGTGCCAGCGGACAGGGAGTGGGTATGAACACTGAAGCTTTCTTT.

CDR3 sequence: CASTTGPANYGYTF. The CDR3 DNA reads TGTGCCAGCACGACAGGGCCAGCTAACTATGGCTACACCTTC. The rearrangement links TRBV28 to TRBJ1-2; 7 positions agree with TRBD1. Germline V gives CDR1 MDHEN, CDR2 SYDVKM. This CDR3 region has 14 residues. Unmatched junction bases numbered 5, after V lost 7 bases and J lost 0 bases.

The chain employs TRBV5-1 and TRBJ2-5; 8 bases line up with TRBD1. J lost 4 bases, V lost 0 bases, and 5 bases had no gene match. CDR1 and CDR2 from the germline V gene are SGHRS and YFSETQ. The CDR3 is made up of 15 amino acids. The CDR3 is CASSLGTGSGETQYF. The CDR3 DNA follows: TGCGCCAGCAGCTTGGGGACAGGGTCTGGAGAGACCCAGTACTTC.

The V and J genes are TRBV15 and TRBJ1-2; no definite D call. The CDR3 covers 15 residues. The germline gives CDR1 LNHNV, CDR2 YYDKDF (reference sequence). V lost 4 bases and J lost 4, with 16 bases in between. CDR3 residues: CATSTSQRRAYGYTF. CDR3 nucleotides: TGTGCCACCAGCACCTCCCAGCGGCGAGCCTATGGCTACACCTTC.

This sequence joins TRBV5-6 and TRBJ1-2; 8 positions match TRBD1. V gave up 0 bases and J gave up 4 bases; unmatched junction bases: 2. Germline loops: CDR1 SGHDT, CDR2 YYEEEE. The CDR3 loop spans 14 amino acids. The CDR3 coding sequence is TGTGCCAGCAGCTTGGGACAGGGGACCTATGGCTACACCTTC. This translates into CASSLGQGTYGYTF. The full variable domain, in which reference TRBV5-6 and TRBJ1-2 provide the parts outside the CDR3, is DAGVTQSPTHLIKTRGQQVTLRCSPKSGHDTVSWYQQALGQGPQFIFQYYEEEERQRGNFPDRFSGHQFPNYSSELNVNALLLGDSALYLCASSLGQGTYGYTFGSGTRLTVV.